The next 20 T cell receptor beta chains were all read from a single sample in a study of blood T cells in healthy people across ages. It was with a sample-barcoded 5' primer and a J-beta primer mix that a second PCR of roughly 7 to 12 cycles was run. MiXCR, run by TCRdb on the 5' RACE reads, gives a single entry per CDR3 protein. The sample yields 250,000 to 300,000 distinct CDR3 sequences, 27% seen once. The sequenced sample was blood. The receptors here all came from a woman aged 70 to 79 in good health.

This clonotype occurred a few times. The chain combines TRBV20-1 with TRBJ2-5, with 7 nucleotides matching TRBD2. Germline CDR1 DFQATT, CDR2 SNEGSKA (reference sequence). The CDR3 sequence is 14 residues long. V lost 2 bases, J lost 8 bases, and 11 bases stayed unmatched. DNA for the CDR3: TGCAGTGCTAGATTATCGGTCCAGCGGGGCACCCAGTACTTC. Protein sequence: CSARLSVQRGTQYF.

With respect to this clonotype: It may be a read error: a sequence one base away is much more abundant. CDR3 nucleotides: TGTGCCAGCAGCTCCGGGAGGAGCTCCTACAATGACCAGTTCTTC. Translating gives CASSSGRSSYNDQFF. V is TRBV3-1 and J is TRBJ2-7, with 7 positions matching TRBD2. The DNA end is a closer match to TRBJ2-1, so the J assignment may be wrong. CDR3 length: 15 residues. Germline loops: CDR1 LGHDT, CDR2 YNNKEL (reference sequence).

This clonotype was detected only a few times. The rearrangement links TRBV9 to TRBJ1-2; D is ambiguous. Trimming removed 0 bases at V and 5 bases at J, with 8 bases between. In germline, CDR1 is SGDLS, CDR2 YYNGEE. The CDR3 contains 13 residues. The DNA for the CDR3 is TGTGCCAGCAGCGTAGGTCAGCAGTATGGCTACACCTTC. Protein sequence: CASSVGQQYGYTF.

In this sample, this clonotype turned up a few times. The chain joins TRBV25-1 to TRBJ2-7, with 11 bases matching TRBD1. The CDR3 extends over 15 amino acids. CDR1 and CDR2 (germline): MGHDK, SYGVNS. V was pared by 4 bases and J by 3 bases, with 5 bases of the junction left unmatched. The CDR3 protein is CASSGRDRGSYEQYF. DNA of the CDR3: TGTGCCAGCAGTGGCAGGGACAGGGGGAGCTACGAGCAGTACTTC.

This clonotype was picked up many times. V usage is TRBV11-2 and J usage is TRBJ2-5; D is perhaps TRBD1 (5 bases). The CDR3 contains 13 residues. Germline V gene lookup returns CDR1 SGHAT and CDR2 FQNNGV. V lost 3 bases and J lost 1, with 6 bases in between. CDR3 loop: CASSLGRQETQYF. The DNA of the CDR3 is TGTGCCAGCAGCTTGGGGCGCCAAGAGACCCAGTACTTC.

This sequence joins TRBV5-5 and TRBJ2-6, with TRBD2 matching 11 bases. Per the germline V gene, CDR1 is SGHKS and CDR2 is YYEKEE (reference sequence). V shed 0 bases, J shed 1 base, and the junction held 9 bases outside the gene matches. This CDR3 comprises 20 residues. CDR3 sequence (DNA): TGTGCCAGCAGCTTGGGGGGTCCGGGACTAGCGGCTTCTGGGGCCAACGTCCTGACTTTC. It yields the protein CASSLGGPGLAASGANVLTF. Complete variable domain (other parts from reference TRBV5-5 and TRBJ2-6): DAGVTQSPTHLIKTRGQQVTLRCSPISGHKSVSWYQQVLGQGPQFIFQYYEKEERGRGNFPDRFSARQFPNYSSELNVNALLLGDSALYLCASSLGGPGLAASGANVLTFGAGSRLTVL.

The chain carries TRBV6-5 and TRBJ2-5; D ambiguous. Germline lookup yields CDR1 MNHEY and CDR2 SVGAGI. CDR3 length: 14 residues. Between the trimmed V and J ends, which lost 6 bases and 2 bases, there was a span of 13 bases. The DNA of the CDR3 is TGTGCCAGCAGCCAACGATGGATACAAGAGACCCAGTACTTC. Translated, it gives CASSQRWIQETQYF.

This chain links TRBV7-2 with TRBJ2-2; 9 bases line up with TRBD1. Losses at the gene ends were 5 bases for V and 7 bases for J; bases not matched to a gene: 8. CDR1 and CDR2 from the germline V gene are SGHTA and FQGNSA. The length of the CDR3 is 15 residues. The CDR3 DNA follows: TGTGCCAGCAGCCGAAACAGGGGGCAGGGCGGGGAGCTGTTTTTT. Residues: CASSRNRGQGGELFF.

This chain uses TRBV6-2 or TRBV6-3 with TRBJ2-7; 8 bases map to TRBD1. The CDR3 is 15 residues long. CDR1 and CDR2 from the germline V gene are MNHEY and SVGEGT. V shed 5 bases, J shed 2 bases, and the junction held 8 bases outside the gene matches. The CDR3 here is CASSRPGQVTYEQYF. The DNA of the CDR3 is TGTGCCAGCAGTCGACCGGGACAGGTCACCTACGAGCAGTACTTC.

The J gene is TRBJ2-2, the V gene TRBV29-1; no definite D call. V shed 4 bases and J shed 1 base, with 7 bases lying between them. Looked up from germline, CDR1 is SQVTM and CDR2 is ANQGSEA. The length of the CDR3 is 13 residues. CDR3 protein: CSVGAGNTGELFF. For the CDR3, the DNA is TGCAGCGTTGGGGCAGGGAACACCGGGGAGCTGTTTTTT.

This clonotype has only a few counts. The chain carries TRBV5-1 and TRBJ2-3; D may correspond to TRBD1 or TRBD2 (5 bases each). From germline, CDR1 is SGHRS and CDR2 YFSETQ. The CDR3 is made up of 12 amino acids. Deletions cut 4 bases from V and 6 bases from J, with 9 bases between. CDR3 DNA: TGCGCCAGCAGCACGGGACGGGATACGCAGTATTTT. This codes for CASSTGRDTQYF.

V gene TRBV29-1 combines with J gene TRBJ2-3; D possibly corresponds to TRBD2 (5 bases). Between the trimmed V and J ends, which lost 1 base and 5 bases, there was a span of 10 bases. Germline V gene data show CDR1 as SQVTM and CDR2 as ANQGSEA. This CDR3 is built from 13 residues. Here the CDR3 DNA reads TGCAGCGTTGAAGGGTGGGAGAGAGATACGCAGTATTTT. Translation: CSVEGWERDTQYF.

This clonotype was found a few times. This rearrangement joins TRBV7-2 to TRBJ2-5; 7 bases are a match to TRBD2. CDR1 SGHTA and CDR2 FQGNSA come from the germline V gene. The V gene end was trimmed by 4 bases and the J gene end by 4 bases; junction bases not matched to a gene: 12. The CDR3 has 16 amino acids. The CDR3 DNA reads TGTGCCAGCAGCTCCAGCTTAGCGGGCGGGTCAGAGACCCAGTACTTC. Translation: CASSSSLAGGSETQYF. Based on the CDR3 plus reference TRBV7-2 and TRBJ2-5, the full variable domain is GAGVSQSPSNKVTEKGKDVELRCDPISGHTALYWYRQSLGQGLEFLIYFQGNSAPDKSGLPSDRFSAERTGGSVSTLTIQRTQQEDSAVYLCASSSSLAGGSETQYFGPGTRLLVL.

The chain has TRBV12-3 or TRBV12-4 and TRBJ2-5, with 9 positions matching TRBD1. The end of the DNA is better explained by TRBJ2-7, so the J call may be wrong. This CDR3 is 17 amino acids long. CDR3 coding DNA: TGTGCCAGCAGTTCTACCGTCGGGACAGGGAATTCCTACGAGCAGTACTTC. Protein product: CASSSTVGTGNSYEQYF.

The chain joins TRBV5-6 to TRBJ2-1; D not resolved. TRBJ2-7 explains the end of the DNA better; the J call may be wrong. The CDR3 covers 11 residues. Germline V lookup: CDR1 SGHDT, CDR2 YYEEEE. This CDR3 is CASSLSNEQYF. The CDR3, as DNA: TGTGCCAGCAGCCTTTCCAACGAGCAGTACTTC.

This chain links TRBV6-2 or TRBV6-3 with TRBJ1-6; 10 positions match TRBD1. With 0 bases clipped from V and 10 bases from J, the junction kept 9 bases outside the gene matches. This CDR3 spans 17 amino acids. Germline CDR1 MNHEY, CDR2 SVGEGT. CDR3 region: CASSYSGTGVRESPLHF. The DNA of the CDR3 is TGTGCCAGCAGTTACTCCGGGACAGGGGTGAGGGAATCACCCCTCCACTTT.

This clonotype appeared many times. This rearrangement joins TRBV4-2 to TRBJ2-1; D possibly corresponds to TRBD2 (5 bases). The CDR3 runs to 14 residues. Germline V gene sequence: CDR1 LGHNA, CDR2 YNFKEQ. With 4 bases removed from V and 2 bases from J, the gap between germline ends came to 9 bases. The CDR3 DNA reads as TGTGCCAGCAGCCCTAGCCGTACCTACAATGAGCAGTTCTTC. This codes for CASSPSRTYNEQFF.

This chain joins TRBV27 and TRBJ2-1; 7 positions agree with TRBD2. Trimming cost V 5 bases and J 6 bases; bases outside gene matches: 10. The germline V gene has CDR1 MNHEY and CDR2 SMNVEV (reference sequence). CDR3 length: 15 amino acids. The DNA of the CDR3 is TGTGCCAGCAGTATAGACCCGGGGAGGGGCAATGAGCAGTTCTTC. This gives the protein CASSIDPGRGNEQFF.

This clonotype showed up just a few times. The rearrangement links TRBV29-1 to TRBJ1-1; 8 bases are a match to TRBD1. Trimming at V came to 6 bases and at J to 2 bases, leaving 5 bases not matched to a gene. Per the germline V gene, CDR1 is SQVTM and CDR2 is ANQGSEA. The CDR3 totals 13 residues. CDR3 DNA sequence: TGCAGCGTCCACAGGGGGGTTAACACTGAAGCTTTCTTT. This sequence encodes CSVHRGVNTEAFF.

This clonotype was seen more than once but under ten times. The V call is TRBV2, the J call TRBJ2-5; tentative D call: TRBD1 (6 bases). This CDR3 has 15 residues. Deletions cut 2 bases from V and 2 bases from J, with 12 bases between. CDR1 SNHLY and CDR2 FYNNEI come from the germline V gene. In DNA form, the CDR3 reads TGTGCCAGCAGTGAAAACAGGGTACAACAAGAGACCCAGTACTTC. It encodes CASSENRVQQETQYF.